Presented here are 24 T cell receptor beta chains from one specimen sequenced in a study of shared clonotypes between healthy human individuals. As defined, naive CD8 cells were CD45RO-negative and positively selected for CCR7, with terminally differentiated effector memory CD45RA+ cells excluded. Assay used: immunoSEQ multiplex PCR; TCRdb lists only in-frame clones, some missing. Here the sample spans more than 2 million clones, about 93% being singletons. The sequencing input was naive CD8+ T cells from PBMCs. Source of these receptors: a man between 18 and 35 years old in good health. Some clones in this sample may be carry-over from other donors' samples.

This clone appeared once. V usage is TRBV6-6 and J usage is TRBJ2-7; D is perhaps TRBD1 or TRBD2 (6 bases each). Trimming removed 6 bases at V and 0 bases at J, with 15 bases between. From germline, CDR1 is MNHNY and CDR2 SVGAGI (reference sequence). This CDR3 is built from 15 residues. CDR3 nucleotides: TGTGCCAGCAGGTCCGTAGCGGACAGCTCCTACGAGCAGTACTTC. Protein product: CASRSVADSSYEQYF.

The V gene is TRBV4-2, the J gene TRBJ2-7; 7 bases map to TRBD2. This CDR3 spans 13 amino acids. V dropped 4 bases and J dropped 5; count of bases not matched to a gene: 5. Germline CDR1 and CDR2: LGHNA and YNFKEQ. The CDR3 is CASSPRAGDEQYF. CDR3 DNA: TGTGCCAGCAGCCCGAGGGCGGGGGACGAGCAGTACTTC.

The chain couples TRBV4-2 to TRBJ2-7; TRBD2 matches at 9 bases. The CDR3 sequence is 17 residues long. CDR1 is LGHNA, CDR2 YNFKEQ, per germline. Unmatched junction bases numbered 9, after V lost 0 bases and J lost 3 bases. CDR3 in amino acids: CASSQDGLAGVRYEQYF. In DNA form, the CDR3 reads TGTGCCAGCAGCCAAGACGGATTAGCGGGAGTACGCTACGAGCAGTACTTC.

The V call is TRBV4-1, the J call TRBJ1-1; 8 bases align to TRBD1. The V and J ends lost 0 bases and 5 bases, in that order; junction bases with no gene match: 5. The CDR3 runs 15 residues. The germline CDR1 and CDR2 sequences are MGHRA and YSYEKL. The CDR3 sequence is CASSQDRGRRTEAFF. DNA for the CDR3: TGCGCCAGCAGCCAAGACAGGGGGCGCAGGACTGAAGCTTTCTTT.

This chain joins TRBV30 and TRBJ1-2; D is unresolved. From germline, CDR1 is GTSNPN and CDR2 SVGIG (reference sequence). V was trimmed by 7 bases and J by 3 bases, leaving 15 bases between them. This CDR3 is 13 amino acids long. The CDR3 coding sequence is TGTGCCTCCCCCGTGCCGGGATACTATGGCTACACCTTC. Translating gives CASPVPGYYGYTF.

The V gene is TRBV10-1, the J gene TRBJ2-2, with 15 positions matching TRBD2. Unmatched junction bases numbered 5, after V lost 5 bases and J lost 4 bases. This CDR3 comprises 17 residues. Germline-derived CDR1 and CDR2 are WNHNN and SYGVQD (reference sequence). CDR3 sequence (DNA): TGCGCCAGCAGTCCGGGACTAGCGGGAGGTAGCACCGGGGAGCTGTTTTTT. Its translation: CASSPGLAGGSTGELFF.

This chain joins TRBV11-2 and TRBJ2-7; 7 bases agree with TRBD2. With V trimmed by 4 bases and J by 2 bases, 8 bases remained unmatched. Germline values: CDR1 SGHAT, CDR2 FQNNGV. This CDR3 is built from 15 residues. The CDR3 region is CASSSLGEGPYEQYF. DNA for the CDR3: TGTGCCAGCAGCTCCTTGGGGGAGGGTCCCTACGAGCAGTACTTC.

This sequence joins TRBV5-6 and TRBJ1-1, with a possible D match to TRBD1 (6 bases). The ends were cut back, 2 bases at V and 6 bases at J, with 11 bases in the middle. There are 13 residues in the CDR3. Germline loops: CDR1 SGHDT, CDR2 YYEEEE. CDR3 residues: CASSLTGKSEAFF. The CDR3 nucleotides are TGTGCCAGCAGCTTAACAGGGAAATCTGAAGCTTTCTTT.

A remark on this clone: Other nucleotide sequences from this sample produce the same CDR3. The genes are TRBV7-9 and TRBJ2-5, with 8 bases fitting TRBD1. This CDR3 has 14 residues. Germline V gene data show CDR1 as SEHNR and CDR2 as FQNEAQ (reference sequence). The junction had 7 bases not matched to a gene; V was cut back by 5 bases and J by 5 bases. The CDR3 DNA sequence: TGTGCCAGCAGCCAAACAGGGGGTGGTGAGACCCAGTACTTC. Translation: CASSQTGGGETQYF. The full variable domain, rest sourced from reference TRBV7-9 and TRBJ2-5, is DTGVSQNPRHKITKRGQNVTFRCDPISEHNRLYWYRQTLGQGPEFLTYFQNEAQLEKSRLLSDRFSAERPKGSFSTLEIQRTEQGDSAMYLCASSQTGGGETQYFGPGTRLLVL.

The chain joins TRBV9 to TRBJ2-1; 9 bases line up with TRBD2. The J segment lost 7 bases and the V segment lost 0 bases, leaving 11 bases of the junction unmatched. The CDR3 spans 17 residues. CDR1 SGDLS and CDR2 YYNGEE come from the germline V gene. CDR3 loop: CASSVAPLAGRKNEQFF. CDR3 nucleotides: TGTGCCAGCAGCGTAGCCCCCCTAGCGGGAAGGAAAAATGAGCAGTTCTTC.

This clone was counted once. This chain connects TRBV9 to TRBJ2-1; D gene uncertain. From germline, CDR1 is SGDLS and CDR2 YYNGEE. Trimming pared 3 bases from V and 0 bases from J, leaving 7 bases between. The CDR3 is made up of 14 amino acids. CDR3 in DNA: TGTGCCAGCAGCGGAGCCGACTCCTACAATGAGCAGTTCTTC. Translation: CASSGADSYNEQFF.

This CDR3 is CASAGAGDEAFF. The CDR3 DNA reads as TGTGCCAGCGCCGGGGCGGGGGATGAAGCTTTCTTT. The V gene is TRBV21-1, the J gene TRBJ1-1. TRBV21-1 is a documented pseudogene. There are 12 residues in the CDR3.

The V call is TRBV7-8, the J call TRBJ2-7; 9 bases line up with TRBD2. The ends lost 3 bases at V and 4 bases at J; junction bases unmatched: 4. In germline, CDR1 is SGHVS, CDR2 FQNEAQ. The CDR3 runs to 14 residues. The CDR3 sequence is CASSFRTSAYEQYF. CDR3 nucleotide sequence: TGTGCCAGCAGCTTTAGGACTAGCGCTTACGAGCAGTACTTC.

This clone was counted once. V and J are TRBV7-9 and TRBJ2-1; possible D gene TRBD2, 6 bases. This CDR3 comprises 14 residues. Trimming removed 4 bases at V and 9 bases at J, with 16 bases between. CDR1 is SEHNR and CDR2 is FQNEAQ in the germline V gene (reference sequence). CDR3: CASSSPGGTSEQFF. Written as DNA, the CDR3 is TGTGCCAGCAGCTCCCCCGGGGGTACAAGTGAGCAGTTCTTC. The full variable domain, with the rest looked up from reference TRBV7-9 and TRBJ2-1, is DTGVSQNPRHKITKRGQNVTFRCDPISEHNRLYWYRQTLGQGPEFLTYFQNEAQLEKSRLLSDRFSAERPKGSFSTLEIQRTEQGDSAMYLCASSSPGGTSEQFFGPGTRLTVL.

This sequence joins TRBV2 and TRBJ2-5; no reliable D call. The CDR3 runs to 11 residues. Deletions cut 4 bases from V and 5 bases from J, with 5 bases between. Germline CDR1 SNHLY, CDR2 FYNNEI. As DNA, the CDR3 is TGTGCCAGCAGTGTGTCTGAGACCCAGTACTTC. Translating it yields CASSVSETQYF.

The chain has TRBV6-5 and TRBJ2-5; D ambiguous. Germline V gives CDR1 MNHEY, CDR2 SVGAGI. Deletions cut 4 bases from V and 5 bases from J, with 11 bases between. The CDR3 covers 13 residues. Written as DNA, the CDR3 is TGTGCCAGCAGTTTCCCTTACGCGGAGACCCAGTACTTC. Amino acid sequence: CASSFPYAETQYF.

The chain combines TRBV9 with TRBJ2-3; 7 positions agree with TRBD2. The CDR3 spans 17 residues. Germline values: CDR1 SGDLS, CDR2 YYNGEE. The V and J ends lost 0 bases and 4 bases, in that order; junction bases with no gene match: 11. CDR3 loop: CASSVAGGEGLADTQYF. The CDR3 DNA is TGTGCCAGCAGCGTAGCTGGGGGGGAGGGCCTCGCAGATACGCAGTATTTT.

On this clone itself: The same CDR3 arises from other DNA sequences in this sample as well. The chain recombines TRBV28 with TRBJ2-7, with 9 nucleotides matching TRBD1. Germline V CDR1 and CDR2: MDHEN, SYDVKM. The CDR3 sequence is 15 residues long. After removal of 6 bases from V and 0 bases from J, the junction contained 6 bases not matched to a gene. The CDR3 coding sequence is TGTGCCAGCAGACCTACAGGGGGCAGCTCCTACGAGCAGTACTTC. Translation gives CASRPTGGSSYEQYF.

The chain combines TRBV7-6 with TRBJ2-7; 7 bases map to TRBD2. This CDR3 is 17 amino acids long. The germline V gene encodes CDR1 SGHVS and CDR2 FNYEAQ. V shed 0 bases, J shed 2 bases, and the junction held 10 bases outside the gene matches. CDR3 DNA sequence: TGTGCCAGCAGCTTAGCCGAGGGAGGCGGGGGAACCTACGAGCAGTACTTC. Encoded protein: CASSLAEGGGGTYEQYF.

This clone has a single count. V is TRBV6-5 and J is TRBJ2-7; D could derive from TRBD1 or TRBD2 (5 bases each). Germline loops: CDR1 MNHEY, CDR2 SVGAGI. This CDR3 spans 15 amino acids. Trimming removed 6 bases from V and 2 bases from J, with 17 bases in between. This CDR3 reads CASSPRDRRPYEQYF. DNA for the CDR3: TGTGCCAGCAGCCCCCGGGACCGACGTCCCTACGAGCAGTACTTC.

Details on this clone: In the same sample, other DNA sequences code for this CDR3. The rearrangement uses TRBV19 and TRBJ2-1; 8 bases are shared with TRBD1. The CDR3 loop spans 13 amino acids. CDR1 and CDR2 from the germline V gene are LNHDA and SQIVND (reference sequence). Germline trimming cut 5 bases from V and 6 bases from J; bases unmatched to any gene: 3. CDR3: CASSATGGNEQFF. The DNA for the CDR3 is TGTGCCAGTAGTGCTACAGGGGGCAATGAGCAGTTCTTC.

The V and J genes are TRBV20-1 and TRBJ2-1; 9 bases match TRBD2. This CDR3 has 11 amino acids. Losses at the gene ends were 5 bases for V and 15 bases for J; bases not matched to a gene: 8. CDR1 and CDR2 from the germline V gene are DFQATT and SNEGSKA (reference sequence). This chain's CDR3 is CSAPTSGRPFF. The CDR3 nucleotides read TGCAGTGCTCCTACTAGCGGGCGACCGTTCTTC.

The chain employs TRBV4-3 and TRBJ1-1, with D perhaps TRBD1 (6 bases). The CDR3 is made up of 17 amino acids. The germline V gene has CDR1 LGHNA and CDR2 YSLEER. Trimming stripped 0 bases from V and 0 bases from J, with 14 bases between. The chain's CDR3 is CASSQEQGGDMNTEAFF. Written as DNA, the CDR3 is TGCGCCAGCAGCCAAGAACAGGGAGGGGACATGAACACTGAAGCTTTCTTT.

This clone was seen once. The rearrangement links TRBV27 to TRBJ2-1; 7 nucleotides match TRBD1. The CDR3 totals 14 residues. Germline values: CDR1 MNHEY, CDR2 SMNVEV (reference sequence). J lost 4 bases, V lost 5 bases, and 5 bases had no gene match. The CDR3 coding sequence is TGTGCCAGCAGTCCACAGGGGCGATACAATGAGCAGTTCTTC. Its protein product is CASSPQGRYNEQFF.